A single sample gave rise to the 14 T cell receptor beta chains below, sequenced in a study of T-cell reconstitution after alpha-beta-depleted transplantation in children (dated by TCRdb to 2015 to 2016). The library relied on PCR. Sequencing used an Illumina HiSeq 2500. TCR libraries were prepared with molecular barcoding, using unique molecular identifiers to normalize TCRbeta repertoire quantification. TCRdb trimmed public reads at Q25 via fastp, called clones via MiXCR and kept in-frame beta chains. CDR3 protein sequences are deduplicated, and each keeps its most common genes and DNA. The table for this sample lists hundreds of thousands of distinct CDR3 sequences; approximately 12% of them were counted only once. The ten largest account for around 4.5% of the sample. The sequences come from PBMCs, collected from the stem cell graft. These receptor sequences come from a human donor who donated a stem cell graft to a child with Fanconi anemia.

This clonotype came up a few times. The chain is built from TRBV7-8 and TRBJ2-7; D is undetermined. Germline CDR1 SGHVS, CDR2 FQNEAQ. The CDR3 totals 14 residues. V lost 1 base and J 2 bases, leaving 9 bases between the germline ends. The CDR3 DNA reads as TGTGCCAGCAGCTTAGAACGGGCTGCCTACGAGCAGTACTTC. It codes for CASSLERAAYEQYF.

This chain uses TRBV5-6 with TRBJ2-1, with D perhaps TRBD1 (6 bases). Germline V gives CDR1 SGHDT, CDR2 YYEEEE. This CDR3 spans 18 amino acids. V was pared by 0 bases and J by 0 bases, with 16 bases between. The CDR3 is CASSLVVGQGSSYNEQFF. The CDR3, as DNA: TGTGCCAGCAGCTTGGTAGTGGGGCAGGGGAGCTCCTACAATGAGCAGTTCTTC.

At least ten counts were recorded for this clonotype. V is TRBV12-3 or TRBV12-4 and J is TRBJ1-5; 7 bases map to TRBD1. V shed 6 bases and J 4 bases; nucleotides not matched to a gene: 6. There are 14 residues in the CDR3. CDR3 in amino acids: CASSRQGGNQPQHF. CDR3 bases: TGTGCCAGCAGCAGACAGGGCGGGAATCAGCCCCAGCATTTT.

V is TRBV6-5 and J is TRBJ1-3, with a weak D call TRBD1 (5 bases). The CDR3 extends over 16 amino acids. CDR1 and CDR2 (germline): MNHEY, SVGAGI. V was pared by 0 bases and J by 3 bases, with 12 bases between. DNA for the CDR3: TGTGCCAGCAGTTACTCCGCAGGGTTCGGTGGAAACACCATATATTTT. Encoded protein: CASSYSAGFGGNTIYF.

In its sample, this clonotype was seen many times. The chain combines TRBV12-3 or TRBV12-4 with TRBJ2-5; D is ambiguous. The CDR3 covers 12 residues. V was clipped by 5 bases and J by 0 bases, with 4 bases between them. CDR3 residues: CASSRYQETQYF. For the CDR3, the DNA is TGTGCCAGCAGTCGGTACCAAGAGACCCAGTACTTC.

This clonotype came up once. The chain uses TRBV5-1 and TRBJ2-2; TRBD1 agrees at 7 bases. Germline CDR1 SGHRS, CDR2 YFSETQ. The CDR3 covers 15 residues. Trimming cost V 4 bases and J 2 bases; bases outside gene matches: 5. The CDR3 bases are TGCGCCAGCAGCCCCGGGGACAGCAACACCGGGGAGCTGTTTTTT. Protein: CASSPGDSNTGELFF.

The chain employs TRBV18 and TRBJ2-5, with 11 bases matching TRBD1. The CDR3 runs 16 residues. CDR1 is KGHSH, CDR2 LQKENI, per germline. V dropped 4 bases and J dropped 4; count of bases not matched to a gene: 8. The CDR3 loop is CASSRGPGQGGETQYF. For the CDR3, the DNA is TGTGCCAGCTCACGAGGACCGGGACAGGGGGGAGAGACCCAGTACTTC. The full variable domain, in which reference TRBV18 and TRBJ2-5 provide the parts outside the CDR3, is NAGVMQNPRHLVRRRGQEARLRCSPMKGHSHVYWYRQLPEEGLKFMVYLQKENIIDESGMPKERFSAEFPKEGPSILRIQQVVRGDSAAYFCASSRGPGQGGETQYFGPGTRLLVL.

This clonotype was recorded a few times. This chain connects TRBV29-1 to TRBJ1-6, with D hard to call. V lost 4 bases to trimming and J lost 8 bases, with 15 bases between them. The CDR3 extends over 14 amino acids. The germline gives CDR1 SQVTM, CDR2 ANQGSEA. Here the CDR3 reads CSVGYGDRDSPLHF. In DNA, the CDR3 is TGCAGCGTTGGTTACGGGGATAGAGATTCACCCCTCCACTTT. The full variable domain, its missing parts supplied by reference TRBV29-1 and TRBJ1-6, is SAVISQKPSRDICQRGTSLTIQCQVDSQVTMMFWYRQQPGQSLTLIATANQGSEATYESGFVIDKFPISRPNLTFSTLTVSNMSPEDSSIYLCSVGYGDRDSPLHFGNGTRLTVT.

The J gene is TRBJ2-7, the V gene TRBV2, with 10 bases identical to TRBD2. Germline V gives CDR1 SNHLY, CDR2 FYNNEI. J lost 2 bases, V lost 6 bases, and 4 bases had no gene match. The CDR3 runs to 14 residues. Here the CDR3 DNA reads TGTGCCAGCAGCTTCGGACTAGCGGCCTACGAGCAGTACTTC. Amino acid sequence: CASSFGLAAYEQYF.

This clonotype has a handful of counts. This sequence joins TRBV12-3 or TRBV12-4 and TRBJ2-1, with 15 bases fitting TRBD2. V shed 6 bases, J shed 7 bases, and the junction held 4 bases outside the gene matches. This CDR3 is built from 15 residues. CDR3 sequence (DNA): TGTGCCAGCAGCCGGACTAGCGGGGGGGGGAATGAGCAGTTCTTC. It is translated as CASSRTSGGGNEQFF.

The V call is TRBV6-2 or TRBV6-3, the J call TRBJ2-1; no reliable D call. The CDR3 spans 13 residues. Germline CDR1 and CDR2: MNHEY and SVGEGT. Between the trimmed V and J ends, which lost 9 bases and 0 bases, there was a span of 9 bases. The DNA of the CDR3 is TGTGCCAGTCGCCCGATCTCCTACAATGAGCAGTTCTTC. Its protein product is CASRPISYNEQFF.

This clonotype was seen only a few times. The chain recombines TRBV12-3 or TRBV12-4 with TRBJ2-7, with TRBD1 identical over 9 bases. This CDR3 contains 15 residues. Trimming took 2 bases from V and 3 from J; bases not matched to a gene: 5. The CDR3: CASSLTGTGNYEQYF. CDR3 in DNA: TGTGCCAGCAGTTTAACCGGGACAGGGAACTACGAGCAGTACTTC.

The sample holds a few counts of this clonotype. The chain joins TRBV5-6 to TRBJ2-5; D uncertain. V was clipped by 1 base and J by 5 bases, with 6 bases between them. This CDR3 comprises 12 residues. In germline, CDR1 is SGHDT, CDR2 YYEEEE. The CDR3 region has the DNA TGTGCCAGCAGCTTGTCGTGGGAGACCCAGTACTTC. It specifies CASSLSWETQYF. The full variable domain, with the rest looked up from reference TRBV5-6 and TRBJ2-5, is DAGVTQSPTHLIKTRGQQVTLRCSPKSGHDTVSWYQQALGQGPQFIFQYYEEEERQRGNFPDRFSGHQFPNYSSELNVNALLLGDSALYLCASSLSWETQYFGPGTRLLVL.

This clonotype was detected ten times or more. The chain has TRBV28 and TRBJ2-3, with a possible D match to TRBD2 (5 bases). This CDR3 is 16 amino acids long. Germline CDR1 is MDHEN and CDR2 is SYDVKM. Between the trimmed V and J ends, which lost 2 bases and 3 bases, there was a span of 15 bases. The CDR3 here is CASSLSTYGITDTQYF. CDR3 DNA: TGTGCCAGCAGTTTAAGTACGTACGGGATAACAGATACGCAGTATTTT.